This TCR beta chain was sequenced for a study of blood T cell repertoires in COVID-19. About the study: The analysed material was cDNA or gDNA that came from T cells, B-cell-depleted T cells, or PBMCs.

Ages ranged from about 18 to 100 years, with residence in around 24 US areas. Participant-given clinical history determined each cohort assignment. As handled by the study authors: The authors estimated nucleated cell counts from reference gene primer amplification. Clones were read by immunoSEQ multiplex PCR, and TCRdb kept only the in-frame ones, dropping some. V and J calls and clone size are copied from that table; D and trimming were computed from the DNA. The data show approximately 200,000 clones, around nine tenths seen once. Sequenced input: PBMCs or T cells enriched from blood (not recorded which). The clonotype was recovered from a young woman who had been exposed to COVID-19.

CDR3 amino acids: CASSVRYTDTQYF. CDR3 in DNA: TGTGCCAGCAGTGTGCGGTACACAGATACGCAGTATTTT. The chain uses TRBV2 and TRBJ2-3; D is ambiguous. Germline values: CDR1 SNHLY, CDR2 FYNNEI. The CDR3 runs to 13 residues. The germline V and J ends were trimmed by 4 bases and 2 bases, with 7 bases remaining between them.